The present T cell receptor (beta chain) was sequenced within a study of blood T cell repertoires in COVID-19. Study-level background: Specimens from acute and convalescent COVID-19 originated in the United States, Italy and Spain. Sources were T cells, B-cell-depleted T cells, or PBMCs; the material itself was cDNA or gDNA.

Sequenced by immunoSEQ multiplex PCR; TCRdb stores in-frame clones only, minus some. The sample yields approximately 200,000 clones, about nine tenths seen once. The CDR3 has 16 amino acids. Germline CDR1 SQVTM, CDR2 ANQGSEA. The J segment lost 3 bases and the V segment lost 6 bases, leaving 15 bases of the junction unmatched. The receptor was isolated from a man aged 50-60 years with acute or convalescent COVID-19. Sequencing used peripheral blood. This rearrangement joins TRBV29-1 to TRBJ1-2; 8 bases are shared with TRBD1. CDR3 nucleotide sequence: TGCAGCGTGCCGGGTGGAGGGGGACAGGCGCACTATGGCTACACCTTC. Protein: CSVPGGGGQAHYGYTF.